This T cell receptor (beta chain) is drawn from a study of Ad26.COV2.S vaccination and SARS-CoV-2 variants. Broader study findings: Comparability of non-spike TCR breadth was observed across vaccine and placebo recipients.

About this clone: Its antigen is not known.

Assay: immunoSEQ multiplex PCR; the TCRdb copy retains only in-frame clones and omits some. The data hold approximately 150,000 clones, with 86% observed a single time. The sequenced sample was peripheral blood, obtained after recovery from COVID-19. The source is a human donor who had recovered from COVID-19.

The CDR3 coding sequence is TGTGCCAGCTCACCGCGCTCGGGGGGCTACACCTTC. Its protein is CASSPRSGGYTF. The chain joins TRBV18 to TRBJ1-2; D is ambiguous. V lost 3 bases and J lost 8, with 10 bases in between. CDR1 is KGHSH and CDR2 is LQKENI in the germline V gene. This CDR3 has 12 residues. The full variable domain, completed using reference TRBV18 and TRBJ1-2, is NAGVMQNPRHLVRRRGQEARLRCSPMKGHSHVYWYRQLPEEGLKFMVYLQKENIIDESGMPKERFSAEFPKEGPSILRIQQVVRGDSAAYFCASSPRSGGYTFGSGTRLTVV.